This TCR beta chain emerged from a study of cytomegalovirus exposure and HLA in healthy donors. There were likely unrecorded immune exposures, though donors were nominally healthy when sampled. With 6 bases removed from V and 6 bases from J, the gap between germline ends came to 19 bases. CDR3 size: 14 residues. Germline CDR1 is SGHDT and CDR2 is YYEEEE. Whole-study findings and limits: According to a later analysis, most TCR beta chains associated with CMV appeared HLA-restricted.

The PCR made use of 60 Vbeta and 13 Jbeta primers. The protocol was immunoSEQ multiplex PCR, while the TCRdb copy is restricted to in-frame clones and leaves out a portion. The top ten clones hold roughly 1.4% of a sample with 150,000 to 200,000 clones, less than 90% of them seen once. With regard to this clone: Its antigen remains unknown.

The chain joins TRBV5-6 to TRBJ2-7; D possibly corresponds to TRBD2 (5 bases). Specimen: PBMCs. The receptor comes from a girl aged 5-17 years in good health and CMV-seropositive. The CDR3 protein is CASTSRAQFSEQYF. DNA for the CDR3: TGTGCCAGCACCTCGCGGGCGCAATTCTCCGAGCAGTACTTC.